The 27 T cell receptor beta chains below were found in one sample sequenced in a study of shared clonotypes between healthy human individuals. TCRdb keeps only in-frame clones here, not all; method: immunoSEQ multiplex PCR. The table includes about half a million clones, 70% to 80% detected once. The source material was PBMCs. These receptors were obtained from a woman aged 40 to 50 in good health. Some clones in this sample may be carry-over from other donors' samples.

This rearrangement joins TRBV5-1 to TRBJ2-1; no reliable D call. The germline V and J ends were trimmed by 0 bases and 3 bases, with 13 bases remaining between them. CDR1 and CDR2 from the germline V gene are SGHRS and YFSETQ. The CDR3 consists of 16 residues. For the CDR3, the DNA is TGCGCCAGCAGCTTGGGTACACTACCCGACTACAATGAGCAGTTCTTC. Its translation: CASSLGTLPDYNEQFF.

The J gene is TRBJ2-1, the V gene TRBV4-3; D unclear. The CDR3 sequence is 12 residues long. Trimming removed 0 bases from V and 7 bases from J, with 4 bases in between. Germline V gene data show CDR1 as LGHNA and CDR2 as YSLEER. CDR3 amino acids: CASSQELNEQFF. DNA for the CDR3: TGCGCCAGCAGCCAAGAATTGAATGAGCAGTTCTTC.

The rearrangement uses TRBV6-1 and TRBJ2-3, with TRBD1 matching 7 bases. The CDR3 runs to 15 residues. CDR1 is MNHNS and CDR2 is SASEGT in the germline V gene. Trimming cost V 7 bases and J 2 bases; bases outside gene matches: 9. DNA of the CDR3: TGTGCCAGCACCTTAGGGACAGAGCTCACAGATACGCAGTATTTT. Protein sequence: CASTLGTELTDTQYF.

The gene calls are TRBV13 and TRBJ2-7, with 7 bases that match TRBD2. This CDR3 has 17 residues. J gave up 2 bases and V 3 bases, and 13 bases lay outside the gene matches. Germline V gene sequence: CDR1 PRHDT, CDR2 FYEKMQ (reference sequence). This CDR3 is CASSLGRLRAGTYEQYF. The DNA for the CDR3 is TGTGCCAGCAGCTTGGGGCGGTTGCGAGCGGGAACCTACGAGCAGTACTTC.

J is TRBJ1-2 and V is TRBV14; possibly TRBD1 for D (6 bases). The germline V gene has CDR1 SGHDN and CDR2 FVKESK. There are 13 residues in the CDR3. The V end lost 2 bases, the J end lost 8 bases, and 12 bases lay between the germline ends. CDR3 bases: TGTGCCAGCAGCCAAAACAGGGATTACGGCTACACCTTC. Amino acid sequence: CASSQNRDYGYTF.

Turning to this clone: It differs at one base from a far larger clone, so likely a read error. The identical CDR3 is also encoded by other nucleotide sequences in the sample. The chain joins TRBV18 to TRBJ1-2; the D gene is possibly TRBD1 (6 bases). The CDR3 spans 13 residues. CDR1 and CDR2 from the germline V gene are KGHSH and LQKENI. The V end was cut by 6 bases, the J end by 4 bases, with 12 bases between. The DNA of the CDR3 is TGTGCCAGCTCGCCAGGACAGATCTATGGCTACACCTTC. Protein sequence: CASSPGQIYGYTF.

The chain recombines TRBV5-1 with TRBJ1-2; D gene uncertain. The germline V gene has CDR1 SGHRS and CDR2 YFSETQ. Trimming removed 0 bases at V and 5 bases at J, with 8 bases between. This CDR3 region has 13 residues. The CDR3 DNA reads TGCGCCAGCAGCTTGGTTGACGGATATGGCTACACCTTC. Translating it yields CASSLVDGYGYTF.

The CDR3 loop reads CASSLEGGGILEQYF. The CDR3 nucleotides read TGCGCCAGCAGCCTAGAGGGAGGGGGAATACTCGAGCAGTACTTC. V gene TRBV5-1 combines with J gene TRBJ2-7; a possible D gene is TRBD2 (7 bases). V lost 4 bases to trimming and J lost 6 bases, with 20 bases between them. CDR3 length: 15 amino acids. Germline V gene data show CDR1 as SGHRS and CDR2 as YFSETQ. The full variable domain, rest sourced from reference TRBV5-1 and TRBJ2-7, is KAGVTQTPRYLIKTRGQQVTLSCSPISGHRSVSWYQQTPGQGLQFLFEYFSETQRNKGNFPGRFSGRQFSNSRSEMNVSTLELGDSALYLCASSLEGGGILEQYFGPGTRLTVT.

For this clone: A much bigger clone sits one base away, suggesting this may be a read error. This chain's CDR3 is CASSPRVAGKETQYF. DNA for the CDR3: TGTGCCAGCAGTCCGAGGGTGGCAGGTAAAGAGACCCAGTACTTC. J is TRBJ2-5 and V is TRBV6-1, with D perhaps TRBD2 (5 bases). The CDR3 runs 15 residues. Germline loops: CDR1 MNHNS, CDR2 SASEGT. Trimming removed 5 bases at V and 3 bases at J, with 16 bases between.

The DNA of the CDR3 is TGTGCCAGCAGCCCCCGTCGGACTAGCGATTACAATGAGCAGTTCTTC. Encoded protein: CASSPRRTSDYNEQFF. This rearrangement joins TRBV11-3 to TRBJ2-1; 9 bases fit TRBD2. Germline trimming cut 5 bases from V and 4 bases from J; bases unmatched to any gene: 9. CDR1 SGHNT and CDR2 YENEEA come from the germline V gene. The CDR3 covers 16 residues.

The rearrangement uses TRBV5-1 and TRBJ2-2; D unresolved. This CDR3 region has 13 residues. Trimming pared 4 bases from V and 3 bases from J, leaving 7 bases between. Looked up from germline, CDR1 is SGHRS and CDR2 is YFSETQ. In nucleotides, the CDR3 is TGCGCCAGCAGCAATGGCTACACCGGGGAGCTGTTTTTT. This encodes CASSNGYTGELFF. Based on the CDR3 plus reference TRBV5-1 and TRBJ2-2, the full variable domain is KAGVTQTPRYLIKTRGQQVTLSCSPISGHRSVSWYQQTPGQGLQFLFEYFSETQRNKGNFPGRFSGRQFSNSRSEMNVSTLELGDSALYLCASSNGYTGELFFGEGSRLTVL.

This chain links TRBV5-1 with TRBJ1-4; D gene unclear. This CDR3 is 14 amino acids long. The germline V gene has CDR1 SGHRS and CDR2 YFSETQ. The germline V and J ends were trimmed by 0 bases and 3 bases, with 6 bases remaining between them. The CDR3 DNA reads TGCGCCAGCAGCTTGGACAGATCTAATGAAAAACTGTTTTTT. Its translation: CASSLDRSNEKLFF.

CDR3 region: CSVNFEPGGGQYF. For the CDR3, the DNA is TGCAGCGTTAATTTCGAACCGGGGGGCGGGCAGTACTTC. The chain carries TRBV29-1 and TRBJ2-7; tentatively, D is TRBD2 (7 bases). CDR1 and CDR2 (germline): SQVTM, ANQGSEA. V was clipped by 5 bases and J by 9 bases, with 20 bases between them. The CDR3 contains 13 residues.

This clone has only a few counts. V and J are TRBV7-9 and TRBJ2-5; either TRBD1 or TRBD2 may fit D (6 bases each). Germline loops: CDR1 SEHNR, CDR2 FQNEAQ (reference sequence). Trimming pared 1 base from V and 1 base from J, leaving 10 bases between. The CDR3 loop spans 15 amino acids. The CDR3 spells CASSLGPGAQETQYF. In nucleotides, the CDR3 is TGTGCCAGCAGCTTAGGCCCGGGGGCCCAAGAGACCCAGTACTTC. The whole variable domain, remainder taken from reference TRBV7-9 and TRBJ2-5, is DTGVSQNPRHKITKRGQNVTFRCDPISEHNRLYWYRQTLGQGPEFLTYFQNEAQLEKSRLLSDRFSAERPKGSFSTLEIQRTEQGDSAMYLCASSLGPGAQETQYFGPGTRLLVL.

This clone was detected once. This sequence is one base from a far larger clone and is likely a read error. The chain has TRBV30 and TRBJ1-4; a weak D match, TRBD1 (5 bases). In germline, CDR1 is GTSNPN, CDR2 SVGIG (reference sequence). The CDR3 totals 14 residues. The CDR3: CTWTRGVSNEKLFF. For the CDR3, the DNA is TGTACCTGGACCCGAGGGGTGTCTAATGAAAAACTGTTTTTT.

This clone has more than one count but fewer than ten. The rearrangement joins TRBV28 to TRBJ1-2; 9 nucleotides line up with TRBD1. The length of the CDR3 is 15 residues. Losses at the gene ends were 5 bases for V and 3 bases for J; bases not matched to a gene: 7. Germline V gene sequence: CDR1 MDHEN, CDR2 SYDVKM. CDR3 loop: CASSPAGQGHYGYTF. CDR3 in DNA: TGTGCCAGCAGTCCCGCGGGACAGGGACACTATGGCTACACCTTC.

The chain carries TRBV5-6 and TRBJ2-7; 7 nucleotides align to TRBD2. The germline CDR1 and CDR2 sequences are SGHDT and YYEEEE. Trimming cost V 4 bases and J 3 bases; bases outside gene matches: 1. The CDR3 length is 12 residues. For the CDR3, the DNA is TGTGCCAGCAGCCGGGACTACTACGAGCAGTACTTC. It yields the protein CASSRDYYEQYF.

For this clone: This likely came from a read error, as a far larger clone is one base away. This sequence joins TRBV29-1 and TRBJ2-5; D perhaps matches TRBD1 (6 bases). The CDR3 has 13 residues. V was pared by 2 bases and J by 7 bases, with 14 bases between. From germline, CDR1 is SQVTM and CDR2 ANQGSEA. CDR3 protein: CSVESHLGGTQYF. Here the CDR3 DNA reads TGCAGCGTTGAATCCCATTTAGGGGGGACCCAGTACTTC.

The rearrangement joins TRBV6-1 to TRBJ1-4, with TRBD1 identical over 9 bases. CDR3 length: 16 residues. Germline V gene lookup returns CDR1 MNHNS and CDR2 SASEGT. J gave up 6 bases and V 2 bases, and 7 bases lay outside the gene matches. The CDR3 DNA reads as TGTGCCAGCAGTGAACTTACGGGACAGGGAGATGAAAAACTGTTTTTT. Its translation: CASSELTGQGDEKLFF.

The chain couples TRBV29-1 to TRBJ2-7, with D tentatively TRBD1 (6 bases). Trimming removed 3 bases from V and 6 bases from J, with 15 bases in between. There are 13 residues in the CDR3. The germline gives CDR1 SQVTM, CDR2 ANQGSEA. The DNA for the CDR3 is TGCAGCGTTGATAGGGACACCTTAGGCGAGCAGTACTTC. This encodes CSVDRDTLGEQYF.

The CDR3 bases are TGTGCCATCAGTGAGTCTGGGTTAAGCAATGAGCAGTTCTTC. It translates to CAISESGLSNEQFF. The chain has TRBV10-3 and TRBJ2-1; D remains ambiguous. V was pared by 0 bases and J by 6 bases, with 9 bases between. The germline V gene encodes CDR1 ENHRY and CDR2 SYGVKD. The CDR3 consists of 14 residues.

The gene calls are TRBV7-9 and TRBJ2-5; 7 nucleotides agree with TRBD1. Germline V gene sequence: CDR1 SEHNR, CDR2 FQNEAQ (reference sequence). With V trimmed by 2 bases and J by 2 bases, 5 bases remained unmatched. The CDR3 has 15 amino acids. The CDR3 DNA reads as TGTGCCAGCAGCTTACTTTTGGGACAGCAAGAGACCCAGTACTTC. It yields the protein CASSLLLGQQETQYF.

This clone was counted a single time. The CDR3 here is CASSYDGGHFDGYTF. In DNA, the CDR3 is TGTGCCAGCAGCTACGACGGGGGACATTTCGATGGCTACACCTTC. V is TRBV5-6 and J is TRBJ1-2; D is perhaps TRBD1 (6 bases). Germline CDR1 SGHDT, CDR2 YYEEEE. Trimming removed 3 bases at V and 6 bases at J, with 18 bases between. The CDR3 sequence is 15 residues long.

Remarks on this clone: A far larger clone differs by one base, so this is likely a read error. This chain joins TRBV29-1 and TRBJ2-3, with 7 bases matching TRBD2. The CDR3 is 15 amino acids. Germline CDR1 reads SQVTM; CDR2 reads ANQGSEA. The trim removed 7 bases at V and 5 bases at J, leaving 15 bases unmatched. CDR3 bases: TGCAGCGCTCATGGGGCTAGCGGTTTGGGAGATACGCAGTATTTT. This translates into CSAHGASGLGDTQYF.

The V gene is TRBV7-3, the J gene TRBJ2-2; D remains unclear. Germline-derived CDR1 and CDR2 are SGHTA and FQGTGA. With 0 bases removed from V and 4 bases from J, the gap between germline ends came to 3 bases. This CDR3 comprises 13 residues. DNA for the CDR3: TGTGCCAGCAGCTTAACAATCACCGGGGAGCTGTTTTTT. The encoded protein is CASSLTITGELFF.

Only a few counts were recorded for this clone. The CDR3 DNA reads as TGTGCCAGCAGCCAAGATTACGGGAGGGACGAGCAGTACTTC. This translates into CASSQDYGRDEQYF. The chain carries TRBV4-2 and TRBJ2-5; 8 positions match TRBD2. The J call is uncertain, as TRBJ2-7 better fits the DNA end. In germline, CDR1 is LGHNA, CDR2 YNFKEQ. CDR3 length: 14 residues.

The rearrangement uses TRBV6-5 and TRBJ1-2; D is unresolved. The germline V and J ends were trimmed by 6 bases and 7 bases, with 15 bases remaining between them. CDR3 size: 13 residues. Germline V gene sequence: CDR1 MNHEY, CDR2 SVGAGI. CDR3 amino acids: CASRSAISSGYTF. The CDR3 nucleotides read TGTGCCAGCAGATCCGCCATATCGAGTGGCTACACCTTC.